This T cell receptor (beta chain) was profiled in a study of cytomegalovirus exposure and HLA in healthy donors. PCR primers comprised 60 Vbeta and 13 Jbeta primers. This table comes from immunoSEQ multiplex PCR, and its TCRdb copy is limited to in-frame clones, with some not included. The sample gives 110,000 to 150,000 clones, roughly 9.4% of which show up once; approximately 1.8% is in the top ten. Germline V gene lookup returns CDR1 LGHNA and CDR2 YSLEER. The CDR3 extends over 16 amino acids. As regards this clone: A junction boundary mismatches the germline segment, possibly from a read error.

The sequenced sample was PBMCs. The receptor comes from a male donor in good health and CMV-seronegative. The chain links TRBV4-3 to TRBJ2-5; 9 bases line up with TRBD2. CDR3 DNA sequence: TGCGCCAGCAGCAAAGATTCCGCGGGGGGGCCCGAGACCCAGTACTTC. Protein sequence: CASSKDSAGGPETQYF.